Below, 8 T cell receptor beta chains from the same sample are listed, as sequenced in a study of radiation and T cells in renal cell carcinoma. Time point of the sample: baseline pretreatment blood. The treatment here: 15 Gy SBRT to primary tumor, nephrectomy 4 weeks later. TCRdb's table, derived via immunoSEQ multiplex PCR, lists solely in-frame clones and lacks some. This sample yields 130,000 or so clones, of which around four fifths are seen a single time; under 25% belongs to the top ten. The sequencing here drew on blood, taken from a patient whose treatment included radiotherapy and nephrectomy. The receptors stem from a woman in her 50s with renal cell carcinoma.

The chain uses TRBV11-3 and TRBJ2-5, with D perhaps TRBD2 (6 bases). Germline lookup yields CDR1 SGHNT and CDR2 YENEEA. The V end was cut by 4 bases, the J end by 3 bases, with 12 bases between. The CDR3 spans 14 residues. The CDR3 region is CASSSGTVEETQYF. The CDR3 bases are TGTGCCAGCAGCTCAGGGACTGTGGAAGAGACCCAGTACTTC.

This clone was seen just once. This rearrangement joins TRBV6-6 to TRBJ2-7; 7 bases are shared with TRBD1. Unmatched junction bases numbered 9, after V lost 7 bases and J lost 3 bases. The CDR3 is 14 amino acids. Germline V gene lookup returns CDR1 MNHNY and CDR2 SVGAGI (reference sequence). CDR3 in amino acids: CASNRQGEDYEQYF. The DNA for the CDR3 is TGTGCCAGCAACCGACAGGGTGAGGACTACGAGCAGTACTTC.

V is TRBV20-1 and J is TRBJ1-1; weak D call: TRBD1 (5 bases). Looked up from germline, CDR1 is DFQATT and CDR2 is SNEGSKA (reference sequence). Trimming took 3 bases from V and 7 from J, leaving 9 bases between them. This CDR3 comprises 11 residues. The CDR3 nucleotides are TGCAGTGCTAGTAGGGGCTTTGAAGCTTTCTTT. Its translation: CSASRGFEAFF.

This clone was recorded a few times. The chain is built from TRBV5-3 and TRBJ2-2; D possibly uses TRBD1 or TRBD2 (5 bases each). TRBV5-3 is classed as an ORF, of uncertain function. V dropped 0 bases and J dropped 3 bases, with 15 bases sitting between them. The CDR3 spans 17 residues. The CDR3 protein is CARSLDRDLGHTGELFF. The CDR3 DNA reads TGTGCCAGAAGCTTGGACCGGGACCTCGGGCACACCGGGGAGCTGTTTTTT.

V and J are TRBV19 and TRBJ2-1, with 7 bases fitting TRBD2. The CDR3 length is 14 residues. Trimming at V came to 6 bases and at J to 2 bases, leaving 4 bases not matched to a gene. Germline CDR1 is LNHDA and CDR2 is SQIVND (reference sequence). CDR3 in amino acids: CASSPGLTYNEQFF. The CDR3 DNA reads as TGTGCCAGTAGCCCGGGACTAACCTACAATGAGCAGTTCTTC.

In its sample, this clone was seen once. This chain links TRBV29-1 with TRBJ2-2; no clear D. Germline assignment: CDR1 SQVTM and CDR2 ANQGSEA. The CDR3 covers 11 residues. V was trimmed by 4 bases and J by 6 bases, leaving 6 bases between them. This chain's CDR3 is CSVGEAGELFF. The CDR3 nucleotides read TGCAGCGTTGGAGAGGCCGGGGAGCTGTTTTTT.

The J gene is TRBJ1-1, the V gene TRBV7-9, with 8 nucleotides matching TRBD1. The germline CDR1 and CDR2 sequences are SEHNR and FQNEAQ (reference sequence). The CDR3 length is 15 residues. J lost 5 bases, V lost 5 bases, and 10 bases had no gene match. CDR3 bases: TGTGCCAGCAGCCTACGGACAGGGACGGGAACTGAAGCTTTCTTT. Protein: CASSLRTGTGTEAFF.

This clone was counted a few times. The chain's CDR3 is CASSLNRAGYGYTF. The CDR3 region has the DNA TGTGCCAGCAGCTTAAACAGGGCGGGCTATGGCTACACCTTC. The genes are TRBV7-2 and TRBJ1-2; TRBD1 might be the D (6 bases). V was pared by 2 bases and J by 4 bases, with 11 bases between. The CDR3 spans 14 residues. Germline V CDR1 and CDR2: SGHTA, FQGNSA.